The 21 T cell receptor beta chains listed next were all sequenced from one sample in a study of shared T cell receptors in the human thymus. TCRdb's table, derived via immunoSEQ multiplex PCR, lists solely in-frame clones and lacks some. The sample yields 600,000 or so clones, around 87% seen once. This sample was also put to use in a study of human thymus T cells.

The source material was thymocytes. These receptors were obtained from a boy in the first two years of life with a congenital heart defect.

The genes are TRBV27 and TRBJ2-7; 8 nucleotides align to TRBD2. Germline CDR1 reads MNHEY; CDR2 reads SMNVEV (reference sequence). This CDR3 has 15 amino acids. After removal of 2 bases from V and 6 bases from J, the junction contained 9 bases not matched to a gene. CDR3 sequence (DNA): TGTGCCAGCAGTTTAGCCGGGACTAGGTTTAGCGAGCAGTACTTC. Residues: CASSLAGTRFSEQYF.

The V gene is TRBV11-2, the J gene TRBJ2-1, with 8 bases lining up with TRBD2. This CDR3 contains 17 residues. V shed 0 bases and J 8 bases; nucleotides not matched to a gene: 12. CDR1 and CDR2 from the germline V gene are SGHAT and FQNNGV. The CDR3 sequence: CASSLDRGRAGAYEQFF. CDR3 in DNA: TGTGCCAGCAGCTTAGATCGAGGGAGAGCGGGAGCCTATGAGCAGTTCTTC.

The V gene is TRBV6-5, the J gene TRBJ2-7; maybe TRBD1 (6 bases). Germline V gene sequence: CDR1 MNHEY, CDR2 SVGAGI. V lost 7 bases to trimming and J lost 2 bases, with 12 bases between them. This CDR3 contains 13 residues. CDR3 sequence: CASKAAGAYEQYF. Written as DNA, the CDR3 is TGTGCCAGCAAGGCCGCAGGGGCCTACGAGCAGTACTTC.

The chain employs TRBV27 and TRBJ2-7; 7 bases line up with TRBD1. Trimming cost V 5 bases and J 2 bases; bases outside gene matches: 9. This CDR3 spans 15 amino acids. Germline V lookup: CDR1 MNHEY, CDR2 SMNVEV (reference sequence). CDR3 loop: CASSPRQGVTYEQYF. DNA of the CDR3: TGTGCCAGCAGTCCCCGACAGGGAGTAACCTACGAGCAGTACTTC.

This chain uses TRBV6-1 with TRBJ2-5, with 8 nucleotides matching TRBD2. CDR3 size: 15 residues. Germline lookup yields CDR1 MNHNS and CDR2 SASEGT. V shed 2 bases and J 1 base; nucleotides not matched to a gene: 3. This CDR3 reads CASSESGGTQETQYF. In DNA, the CDR3 is TGTGCCAGCAGTGAAAGCGGGGGTACCCAAGAGACCCAGTACTTC.

This clone appeared once. This chain links TRBV6-1 with TRBJ1-2; 7 bases agree with TRBD1. The V segment lost 10 bases and the J segment 5 bases; nucleotides outside the gene matches: 13. The length of the CDR3 is 14 residues. Germline-derived CDR1 and CDR2 are MNHNS and SASEGT. The CDR3 coding sequence is TGTGCCACGATATTTCTCGGGACAGCATATGGCTACACCTTC. It yields the protein CATIFLGTAYGYTF.

The chain has TRBV28 and TRBJ2-1, with 7 bases matching TRBD1. This CDR3 is 15 amino acids long. Germline V lookup: CDR1 MDHEN, CDR2 SYDVKM. The J segment lost 3 bases and the V segment lost 7 bases, leaving 9 bases of the junction unmatched. The CDR3 bases are TGTGCCAGCAACCCCGTGCGACAGGGCTACAATGAGCAGTTCTTC. Translating gives CASNPVRQGYNEQFF.

CDR3 loop: CASSPGQANTGELFF. In DNA, the CDR3 is TGTGCCAGCAGCCCTGGACAGGCGAACACCGGGGAGCTGTTTTTT. This chain joins TRBV11-3 and TRBJ2-2; TRBD1 aligns across 7 bases. V gave up 5 bases and J gave up 0 bases; unmatched junction bases: 3. In germline, CDR1 is SGHNT, CDR2 YENEEA. The CDR3 is 15 amino acids.

The genes are TRBV5-6 and TRBJ1-3; D remains ambiguous. V gave up 3 bases and J gave up 0 bases, with 16 bases separating them. The germline CDR1 and CDR2 sequences are SGHDT and YYEEEE. This CDR3 comprises 17 residues. CDR3 sequence: CASSSSGTGSSGNTIYF. DNA of the CDR3: TGTGCCAGCAGCTCCTCCGGAACGGGGTCCTCTGGAAACACCATATATTTT.

The V and J genes are TRBV30 and TRBJ1-2; D call uncertain. Trimming pared 0 bases from V and 3 bases from J, leaving 8 bases between. The length of the CDR3 is 13 residues. Germline values: CDR1 GTSNPN, CDR2 SVGIG (reference sequence). The CDR3, as DNA: TGTGCCTGGAGTGTTGGGGAGGACTATGGCTACACCTTC. It encodes CAWSVGEDYGYTF. Variable domain in full (rest from reference TRBV30 and TRBJ1-2): SQTIHQWPATLVQPVGSPLSLECTVEGTSNPNLYWYRQAAGRGLQLLFYSVGIGQISSEVPQNLSASRPQDRQFILSSKKLLLSDSGFYLCAWSVGEDYGYTFGSGTRLTVV.

V gene TRBV5-6 combines with J gene TRBJ1-2; 8 bases are shared with TRBD1. With 2 bases clipped from V and 1 base from J, the junction kept 7 bases outside the gene matches. Germline values: CDR1 SGHDT, CDR2 YYEEEE. This CDR3 has 16 amino acids. As DNA, the CDR3 is TGTGCCAGCAGCTTAAGCGCGGGACAGGTTAACTATGGCTACACCTTC. This sequence encodes CASSLSAGQVNYGYTF.

The chain carries TRBV5-6 and TRBJ1-3; no firm D call. Germline V gene lookup returns CDR1 SGHDT and CDR2 YYEEEE. The CDR3 has 16 residues. V lost 0 bases to trimming and J lost 0 bases, with 10 bases between them. CDR3 in amino acids: CASSLGGPDSGNTIYF. The CDR3 nucleotides are TGTGCCAGCAGCTTGGGTGGGCCAGACTCTGGAAACACCATATATTTT.

The V call is TRBV5-6, the J call TRBJ2-7; D might be TRBD2 (5 bases). Trimming pared 3 bases from V and 2 bases from J, leaving 12 bases between. The CDR3 has 14 residues. Looked up from germline, CDR1 is SGHDT and CDR2 is YYEEEE. The CDR3 region is CASSSKRSTYEQYF. DNA for the CDR3: TGTGCCAGCAGCTCCAAGCGGAGTACCTACGAGCAGTACTTC.

This clone was seen a few times. This chain links TRBV6-5 with TRBJ1-2; no firm D call. The CDR3 has 14 amino acids. Germline V lookup: CDR1 MNHEY, CDR2 SVGAGI. V lost 6 bases and J lost 8, with 19 bases in between. CDR3 loop: CASSLKGGTPGYTF. CDR3 nucleotide sequence: TGTGCCAGCAGCTTAAAGGGAGGAACTCCAGGCTACACCTTC.

The table lists this clone with a few counts. The chain combines TRBV11-2 with TRBJ1-6; perhaps TRBD1 as D (5 bases). Germline CDR1 SGHAT, CDR2 FQNNGV. V shed 0 bases and J shed 7 bases, with 16 bases lying between them. The CDR3 length is 17 residues. The DNA for the CDR3 is TGTGCCAGCAGCTTAGATTCCAGACAGTCTTCAAATTCACCCCTCCACTTT. Translated, it gives CASSLDSRQSSNSPLHF.

The rearrangement links TRBV5-1 to TRBJ2-7, with D possibly being TRBD2 (7 bases). V lost 0 bases, J lost 4 bases, and 20 bases lay in between. This CDR3 is built from 17 residues. The germline V gene has CDR1 SGHRS and CDR2 YFSETQ. CDR3 DNA: TGCGCCAGCAGCTTGGTCTCCCGGGGGGCCCTCCGATACGAGCAGTACTTC. Residues: CASSLVSRGALRYEQYF.

This chain links TRBV5-1 with TRBJ2-3, with 10 bases aligning to TRBD2. Per germline, CDR1 SGHRS and CDR2 YFSETQ. J was trimmed by 1 base and V by 3 bases; bases with no gene match: 8. This CDR3 is 17 amino acids long. The CDR3 here is CASSSQVGTSGTDTQYF. Written as DNA, the CDR3 is TGCGCCAGCAGCTCCCAAGTCGGGACTAGCGGCACAGATACGCAGTATTTT.

The chain has TRBV30 and TRBJ1-4; tentatively, D is TRBD1 (5 bases). Germline values: CDR1 GTSNPN, CDR2 SVGIG (reference sequence). The CDR3 is 15 amino acids. The V gene lost 2 bases and the J gene lost 0 bases, with 10 bases spanning the gap. The CDR3 here is CAWSRGKATNEKLFF. In DNA form, the CDR3 reads TGTGCCTGGAGTAGGGGTAAAGCAACTAATGAAAAACTGTTTTTT.

The V call is TRBV30, the J call TRBJ1-2, with 9 bases lining up with TRBD1. V was pared by 4 bases and J by 3 bases, with 6 bases of the junction left unmatched. The CDR3 spans 14 residues. Germline V lookup: CDR1 GTSNPN, CDR2 SVGIG (reference sequence). CDR3: CAWMRDRVYYGYTF. The CDR3 DNA reads as TGTGCCTGGATGAGGGACAGGGTTTACTATGGCTACACCTTC.

The gene calls are TRBV28 and TRBJ1-4, with D unresolved. Trimming removed 5 bases from V and 4 bases from J, with 17 bases in between. The CDR3 sequence is 16 residues long. CDR1 is MDHEN, CDR2 SYDVKM, per germline. As DNA, the CDR3 is TGTGCCAGCAGTCCCTATAACCCTACCCTTAATGAAAAACTGTTTTTT. It codes for CASSPYNPTLNEKLFF.

The chain combines TRBV7-6 with TRBJ1-4; 7 bases line up with TRBD1. Germline-derived CDR1 and CDR2 are SGHVS and FNYEAQ. With V trimmed by 2 bases and J by 4 bases, 7 bases remained unmatched. This CDR3 is 16 amino acids long. The DNA for the CDR3 is TGTGCCAGCAGCTTATCCAAGGGGGCGCATAATGAAAAACTGTTTTTT. Translating gives CASSLSKGAHNEKLFF.